These 3 T cell receptor beta chains were all obtained from the same sample, sequenced in a study of T cells in localized non-small cell lung cancer. Profiled with immunoSEQ multiplex PCR; TCRdb holds only in-frame clones, not every one. Found here are approximately 28,000 clones, about 91% of them singletons; the top ten hold around 30%. This material consisted of peripheral blood, taken before any cancer treatment. The receptors derive from a female donor of 60 years or more with stage I lung adenocarcinoma.

The chain joins TRBV19 to TRBJ1-5, with D unresolved. CDR3 size: 14 residues. Germline CDR1 reads LNHDA; CDR2 reads SQIVND (reference sequence). Between the trimmed V and J ends, which lost 3 bases and 1 base, there was a span of 7 bases. The CDR3 DNA reads as TGTGCCAGTAGTATGTATGGGAGCAATCAGCCCCAGCATTTT. Translation gives CASSMYGSNQPQHF. The complete variable domain, with remaining parts taken from reference TRBV19 and TRBJ1-5, reads DGGITQSPKYLFRKEGQNVTLSCEQNLNHDAMYWYRQDPGQGLRLIYYSQIVNDFQKGDIAEGYSVSREKKESFPLTVTSAQKNPTAFYLCASSMYGSNQPQHFGDGTRLSIL.

In nucleotides, the CDR3 is TGCGCCAGCACCGGAGGGGGGGCGAATGAAGCTTTCTTT. Its protein is CASTGGGANEAFF. The chain recombines TRBV10-2 with TRBJ1-1; maybe TRBD1 (6 bases). V lost 7 bases and J lost 7, with 16 bases in between. The CDR3 totals 13 residues. Germline values: CDR1 WSHSY, CDR2 SAAADI.

The genes are TRBV7-9 and TRBJ1-5; a possible D gene is TRBD1 (5 bases). V lost 5 bases, J lost 5 bases, and 10 bases lay in between. Germline lookup yields CDR1 SEHNR and CDR2 FQNEAQ (reference sequence). The CDR3 extends over 13 amino acids. The CDR3 here is CASSLTADQPQHF. CDR3 DNA: TGTGCCAGCAGCCTGACAGCAGATCAGCCCCAGCATTTT.